Described below is a single T cell receptor (beta chain) sequence and its context. The antigen is unknown. The donors formed part of the 120-subject validation cohort, distinct from the approximately 670-subject first cohort. These data come from a study of cytomegalovirus exposure and HLA in healthy donors. General study findings and limits: High specificity and sensitivity for cytomegalovirus status were reported for the classifier. The study recorded fewer than 200 TCR beta chains that were cytomegalovirus-associated. There were some public TCRs occurring in many donors, but most TCR sequences were rare.

Germline loops: CDR1 MNHEY, CDR2 SVGAGI. V was clipped by 2 bases and J by 0 bases; unmatched bases: 5. This CDR3 contains 16 residues. Clones were read by immunoSEQ multiplex PCR, and TCRdb kept only the in-frame ones, dropping some. The profile shows fewer than 200,000 clones, around 86% of them singletons. The TCR originated in a man aged 25-45 years in good health and CMV-seropositive. The gene calls are TRBV6-5 and TRBJ2-7, with 9 bases aligning to TRBD1. The sample was PBMCs. The CDR3 loop is CASSYAGTGSSYEQYF. The CDR3, as DNA: TGTGCCAGCAGTTACGCCGGGACAGGGAGCTCCTACGAGCAGTACTTC.